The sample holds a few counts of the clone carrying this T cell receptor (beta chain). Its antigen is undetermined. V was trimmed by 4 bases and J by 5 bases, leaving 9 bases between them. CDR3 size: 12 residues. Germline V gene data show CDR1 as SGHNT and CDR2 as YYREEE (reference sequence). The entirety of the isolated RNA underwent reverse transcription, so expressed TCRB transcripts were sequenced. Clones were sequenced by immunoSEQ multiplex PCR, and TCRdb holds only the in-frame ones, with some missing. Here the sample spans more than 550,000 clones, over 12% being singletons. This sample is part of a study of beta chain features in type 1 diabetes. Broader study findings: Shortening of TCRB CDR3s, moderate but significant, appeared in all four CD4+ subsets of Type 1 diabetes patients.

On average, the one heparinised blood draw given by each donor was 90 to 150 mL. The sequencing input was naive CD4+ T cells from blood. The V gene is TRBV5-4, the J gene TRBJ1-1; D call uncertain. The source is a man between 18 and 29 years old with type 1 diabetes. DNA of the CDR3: TGTGCCAGCAGCAGGGAGAGGACTGAAGCTTTCTTT. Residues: CASSRERTEAFF.